The 2 T cell receptor beta chains given below trace back to one sample, sequenced in a study of identical twins. TCRdb re-called the 5' RACE reads with MiXCR, one entry per CDR3 protein. In the table there are about 530,000 distinct CDR3 sequences, approximately 14% of which are singletons. The sample was also linked to a second study, of yellow fever vaccine responses in identical twins.

The sequencing input was CD4+ T cells sorted from blood. All receptors derive from a woman younger than 30 in good health.

This sequence joins TRBV7-9 and TRBJ1-4; TRBD1 is a possible D gene (5 bases). The CDR3 covers 16 residues. With 3 bases removed from V and 0 bases from J, the gap between germline ends came to 11 bases. CDR1 and CDR2 (germline): SEHNR, FQNEAQ (reference sequence). CDR3 sequence: CASSLMGLATNEKLFF. The CDR3 DNA is TGTGCCAGCAGCTTGATGGGACTTGCAACTAATGAAAAACTGTTTTTT.

This clonotype has a handful of counts. V gene TRBV29-1 combines with J gene TRBJ2-7; a weak D match, TRBD1 (5 bases). Germline V CDR1 and CDR2: SQVTM, ANQGSEA. Between the trimmed V and J ends, which lost 4 bases and 6 bases, there was a span of 16 bases. The CDR3 covers 13 residues. CDR3 region: CSVVQGTLSEQYF. The CDR3 bases are TGCAGCGTTGTTCAGGGCACCCTCTCCGAGCAGTACTTC.